Each of the 16 T cell receptor beta chains below was sequenced from the same sample in a study of T-cell memory formation after mild COVID-19. TCRdb re-analysed the 5' RACE reads in MiXCR, keeping a single row per CDR3 protein. The table lists under 550,000 distinct CDR3 sequences, about 18% of them singletons. The sequenced sample was PBMCs or a T cell subset sorted from them (not recorded which). The receptor source for this set is an adult woman who had mild COVID-19 (a few samples of this study predate the infection). Cell type and time point are not known.

This clonotype was detected once. This chain connects TRBV5-1 to TRBJ1-1, with TRBD1 as a possible D gene (5 bases). The V gene's germline CDR1 is SGHRS and CDR2 YFSETQ. Trimming took 0 bases from V and 3 from J, leaving 9 bases between them. The CDR3 covers 14 residues. CDR3 bases: TGCGCCAGCAGCTTGGAGGGGCGGCACACTGAAGCTTTCTTT. Protein: CASSLEGRHTEAFF.

V gene TRBV12-3 or TRBV12-4 combines with J gene TRBJ1-4; 9 nucleotides match TRBD1. Trimming removed 5 bases from V and 5 bases from J; junction bases left unmatched: 15. This CDR3 region has 18 residues. The CDR3 spells CASSLAGQGSWGNEKLFF. The CDR3, as DNA: TGTGCCAGCAGTCTCGCGGGACAGGGTTCGTGGGGGAATGAAAAACTGTTTTTT.

This clonotype was recorded a few times. The rearrangement uses TRBV12-3 or TRBV12-4 and TRBJ2-1; TRBD2 aligns across 10 bases. The trim removed 3 bases at V and 6 bases at J, leaving 5 bases unmatched. CDR3 size: 15 residues. The CDR3 loop reads CASSLSGGARNEQFF. DNA of the CDR3: TGTGCCAGCAGTTTGAGCGGGGGGGCCCGCAATGAGCAGTTCTTC.

The chain uses TRBV7-8 and TRBJ1-1; TRBD1 agrees at 7 bases. Germline V gene data show CDR1 as SGHVS and CDR2 as FQNEAQ. V lost 5 bases, J lost 8 bases, and 8 bases stayed unmatched. This CDR3 spans 13 amino acids. CDR3 DNA: TGTGCCAGCAGCGCCCAGGGGGGGGTAGAAGCTTTCTTT. Amino acids: CASSAQGGVEAFF.

The V gene is TRBV27, the J gene TRBJ1-1; D is undetermined. The CDR3 runs 12 residues. V was trimmed by 6 bases and J by 1 base, leaving 6 bases between them. CDR1 and CDR2 (germline): MNHEY, SMNVEV (reference sequence). The CDR3 DNA reads as TGTGCCAGCAGAAGACAGAACACTGAAGCTTTCTTT. It yields the protein CASRRQNTEAFF.

This clonotype appeared a few times. The genes are TRBV29-1 and TRBJ2-7, with 7 bases matching TRBD1. This CDR3 region has 14 residues. The ends lost 1 base at V and 4 bases at J; junction bases unmatched: 7. CDR1 SQVTM and CDR2 ANQGSEA come from the germline V gene. The CDR3 nucleotides read TGCAGCGTTGAAGTCCCCAGGGGGAGTTACGAGCAGTACTTC. This codes for CSVEVPRGSYEQYF.

This clonotype occurred a few times. V usage is TRBV9 and J usage is TRBJ2-3, with 8 bases identical to TRBD1. Germline CDR1 SGDLS, CDR2 YYNGEE. Unmatched junction bases numbered 9, after V lost 4 bases and J lost 2 bases. This CDR3 contains 16 residues. The CDR3 bases are TGTGCCAGCAGCCTGGGACAGGCCCCTTACACAGATACGCAGTATTTT. It codes for CASSLGQAPYTDTQYF.

This clonotype has at least ten counts. J is TRBJ2-7 and V is TRBV12-3 or TRBV12-4; TRBD2 matches at 8 bases. Trimming cost V 5 bases and J 0 bases; bases outside gene matches: 9. CDR3 size: 16 residues. CDR3 in amino acids: CASSTVAGRSSYEQYF. The CDR3 nucleotides are TGTGCCAGCAGTACAGTAGCGGGACGAAGCTCCTACGAGCAGTACTTC.

The chain couples TRBV24-1 to TRBJ2-7; 13 bases are shared with TRBD2. The CDR3 covers 16 residues. V dropped 4 bases and J dropped 5; count of bases not matched to a gene: 7. The germline V gene encodes CDR1 KGHDR and CDR2 SFDVKD. The CDR3 region has the DNA TGTGCCACCAGTGACCGCAGGACTAGCGGGGGCGACGAGCAGTACTTC. Residues: CATSDRRTSGGDEQYF.

J is TRBJ2-7 and V is TRBV5-4; TRBD2 might be the D (5 bases). This CDR3 region has 12 residues. Germline V gene sequence: CDR1 SGHNT, CDR2 YYREEE (reference sequence). Trimming removed 6 bases at V and 5 bases at J, with 12 bases between. The DNA of the CDR3 is TGTGCCAGCAACTCGGGGATGAACGAGCAGTACTTC. Protein: CASNSGMNEQYF.

This chain connects TRBV19 to TRBJ2-1, with 14 bases fitting TRBD2. CDR1 is LNHDA, CDR2 SQIVND, per germline (reference sequence). V was clipped by 0 bases and J by 9 bases; unmatched bases: 10. This CDR3 region has 18 residues. This chain's CDR3 is CASSIDYYGGLAGVEQFF. The CDR3 nucleotides are TGTGCCAGTAGTATAGACTACTACGGGGGACTAGCGGGAGTTGAGCAGTTCTTC.

CDR3 in amino acids: CSVEGGFDYGYTF. The CDR3 DNA reads as TGCAGCGTTGAAGGGGGATTCGACTATGGCTACACCTTC. The V call is TRBV29-1, the J call TRBJ1-2; D remains unclear. V lost 1 base to trimming and J lost 3 bases, with 9 bases between them. This CDR3 spans 13 amino acids. Germline-derived CDR1 and CDR2 are SQVTM and ANQGSEA.

CDR3 residues: CAISVQPSEKLFF. CDR3 nucleotides: TGTGCCATCAGTGTTCAGCCTAGCGAAAAACTGTTTTTT. The gene calls are TRBV10-3 and TRBJ1-4; D remains unclear. Germline CDR1 reads ENHRY; CDR2 reads SYGVKD. V gave up 4 bases and J gave up 8 bases, with 11 bases separating them. This CDR3 comprises 13 residues.

This clonotype was seen a handful of times. The chain employs TRBV6-1 and TRBJ1-2, with D possibly matching TRBD1 (6 bases). V lost 2 bases and J lost 3, with 19 bases in between. Germline values: CDR1 MNHNS, CDR2 SASEGT. The CDR3 totals 17 residues. The CDR3 here is CASSERGQTRFYYGYTF. The DNA for the CDR3 is TGTGCCAGCAGTGAAAGAGGACAGACCCGTTTTTACTATGGCTACACCTTC.

The chain has TRBV12-3 or TRBV12-4 and TRBJ1-2; 9 bases are a match to TRBD1. V dropped 3 bases and J dropped 1; count of bases not matched to a gene: 6. There are 16 residues in the CDR3. CDR3 in amino acids: CASSFLGQGVNYGYTF. The CDR3 region has the DNA TGTGCCAGCAGTTTCCTGGGACAGGGAGTTAACTATGGCTACACCTTC.

This sequence joins TRBV15 and TRBJ2-1; 7 positions agree with TRBD1. Trimming removed 1 base from V and 4 bases from J; junction bases left unmatched: 7. The CDR3 runs 16 residues. Germline V gene sequence: CDR1 LNHNV, CDR2 YYDKDF (reference sequence). CDR3 in amino acids: CATSRATGPLYNEQFF. CDR3 DNA: TGTGCCACCAGCAGAGCGACAGGGCCCCTGTACAATGAGCAGTTCTTC.